These 10 T cell receptor beta chains were all obtained from the same sample, sequenced in a study of prognosis after radiotherapy for stage I lung cancer. Amplification of TCR beta CDR3 from genomic DNA used two-round multiplex PCR. The authors ran first-round PCR with primers specific to each TRBV and TRBJ gene. MiXCR, applied by TCRdb to the multiplex PCR reads, yields one record per CDR3 protein. The sample lists 20,000 to 30,000 distinct CDR3 sequences; roughly 40% were seen once. Source: PBMCs, taken before or after stereotactic body radiation therapy (not recorded which). These receptors originate from a donor older than 45 with non-small cell lung cancer.

This clonotype was observed many times. This chain connects TRBV20-1 to TRBJ2-5, with 9 nucleotides matching TRBD2. CDR1 DFQATT and CDR2 SNEGSKA come from the germline V gene (reference sequence). This CDR3 contains 16 residues. V lost 6 bases, J lost 2 bases, and 13 bases stayed unmatched. The CDR3 is CSASGLGGGVQETQYF. DNA of the CDR3: TGCAGTGCCAGTGGGCTGGGCGGGGGGGTTCAAGAGACCCAGTACTTC.

In its sample, this clonotype was seen a few times. Since a much larger clone is just one base distant, this may be a read error. The chain has TRBV9 and TRBJ2-6, with a weak D call TRBD1 (5 bases). Germline V CDR1 and CDR2: SGDLS, YYNGEE. This CDR3 is 13 amino acids long. CDR3 in DNA: TGTGCCAGCATCTATTCTGGGGCCAACGCCCTGACTTTC. Translation: CASIYSGANALTF.

There are many counts of this clonotype. The gene calls are TRBV28 and TRBJ2-7, with D hard to call. The CDR3 runs 12 residues. Trimming took 6 bases from V and 2 from J, leaving 8 bases between them. Germline V gives CDR1 MDHEN, CDR2 SYDVKM. The CDR3: CASSGGAYEQYF. CDR3 DNA: TGTGCCAGCAGCGGCGGAGCCTACGAGCAGTACTTC.

This clonotype is deemed medium-sized. This chain links TRBV11-2 with TRBJ2-7, with 10 bases matching TRBD1. The CDR3 has 15 residues. Losses at the gene ends were 3 bases for V and 9 bases for J; bases not matched to a gene: 11. Germline CDR1 and CDR2: SGHAT and FQNNGV. The CDR3 spells CASSLTTGGLDVQYF. The CDR3 nucleotides are TGTGCCAGCAGCTTGACGACAGGGGGCCTGGACGTGCAGTACTTC.

As regards this clonotype: One junction end does not reproduce the germline sequence, and a read error may be involved. This sequence joins TRBV7-7 and TRBJ2-2; no definite D call. CDR3 length: 13 residues. CDR1 and CDR2 from the germline V gene are SSHAT and FNYEAQ (reference sequence). The CDR3 DNA sequence: TGTGCTAGCAGCTTAGCATTCCCCGGGGAGCTGTTTTTT. This encodes CASSLAFPGELFF.

In its sample, this clonotype was seen a few times. Given a much more abundant clone one base away, this may be a read error. J is TRBJ2-5 and V is TRBV7-2; D might be TRBD1 (6 bases). This CDR3 region has 14 residues. Germline CDR1 and CDR2: SGHTA and FQGNSA. For the CDR3, the DNA is TGTGCCATCAGCCAGTACAGGGTCCAAGAGACCCAGTACTTC. Its translation is CAISQYRVQETQYF.

The chain employs TRBV7-9 and TRBJ2-6, with D perhaps TRBD1 or TRBD2 (5 bases each). V was trimmed by 1 base and J by 1 base, leaving 17 bases between them. The CDR3 contains 19 residues. CDR1 is SEHNR and CDR2 is FQNEAQ in the germline V gene (reference sequence). DNA of the CDR3: TGTGCCAGCAGCTTAGTATGGGGGTCCCCCTTATCTGGGGCCAACGTCCTGACTTTC. It translates to CASSLVWGSPLSGANVLTF.

The V and J genes are TRBV6-2 or TRBV6-3 and TRBJ1-3; no clear D. Germline V gene lookup returns CDR1 MNHEY and CDR2 SVGEGT. The CDR3 is 12 amino acids. Trimming shortened V by 7 bases and J by 1 base, and 5 bases separated the two germline ends. In DNA, the CDR3 is TGTGCCAGCATCGGGTCTGGAAACACCATATATTTT. This gives the protein CASIGSGNTIYF.

This clonotype occurred many times. The rearrangement links TRBV18 to TRBJ2-2, with 7 nucleotides matching TRBD2. V shed 2 bases, J shed 6 bases, and the junction held 9 bases outside the gene matches. The CDR3 spans 16 residues. Per the germline V gene, CDR1 is KGHSH and CDR2 is LQKENI. CDR3 region: CASSPSRGGSAGELFF. As DNA, the CDR3 is TGTGCCAGCTCACCATCAAGGGGCGGGAGCGCCGGGGAGCTGTTTTTT.

A note on this clonotype: An end of the junction does not agree with germline; a read error may underlie this. This sequence joins TRBV2 and TRBJ2-3; no clear D. The CDR3 covers 13 residues. The germline V gene has CDR1 SNHLY and CDR2 FYNNEI. CDR3 protein: CATRKGNTDTQYF. In nucleotides, the CDR3 is TGCGCCACCAGAAAAGGAAACACAGATACGCAGTATTTT.